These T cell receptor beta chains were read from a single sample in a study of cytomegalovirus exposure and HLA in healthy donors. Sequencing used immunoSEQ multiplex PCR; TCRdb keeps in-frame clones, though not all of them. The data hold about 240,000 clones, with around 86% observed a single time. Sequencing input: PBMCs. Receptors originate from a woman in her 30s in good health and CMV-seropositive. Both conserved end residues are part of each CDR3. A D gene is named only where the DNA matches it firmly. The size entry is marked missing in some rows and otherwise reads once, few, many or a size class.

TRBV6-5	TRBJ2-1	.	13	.	TGTGCCAGCAGTTACCATAGGAGGAATGAGCAGTTCTTC	CASSYHRRNEQFF
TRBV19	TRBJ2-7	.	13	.	TGTGCCAGTAGTATTACCGGGACCTACGAGCAGTACTTC	CASSITGTYEQYF
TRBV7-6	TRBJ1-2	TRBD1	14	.	TGTGCCAGCAGCATGTTGACAGGGGGGAATGGCTACACCTTC	CASSMLTGGNGYTF
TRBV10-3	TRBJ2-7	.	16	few	TGTGCCATCAGTGAGTCGGGCGGGGCTAGCTCCTACGAGCAGTACTTC	CAISESGGASSYEQYF
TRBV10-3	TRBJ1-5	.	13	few	TGTGCCATCGGGGGAGGGATGGAGCAGCCCCAGCATTTT	CAIGGGMEQPQHF
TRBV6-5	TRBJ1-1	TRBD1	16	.	TGTGCCAGCAGTTACTTTCTTGGGACAGGGCGGACTGAAGCTTTCTTT	CASSYFLGTGRTEAFF
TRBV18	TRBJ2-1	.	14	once	TGTGCCAGCTCACCACCTTCCTGGGAGAAAGAGCAGTTCTTC	CASSPPSWEKEQFF
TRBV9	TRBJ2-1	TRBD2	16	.	TGTGCCAGCAGCGTGGTAGCGGGAGCCCTCTACAATGAGCAGTTCTTC	CASSVVAGALYNEQFF
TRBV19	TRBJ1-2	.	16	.	TGTGCCAGTAGTATTGGTGGGGACTCACTCCTCTATGGCTACACCTTC	CASSIGGDSLLYGYTF
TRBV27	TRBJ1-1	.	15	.	TGTGCCAGCAGCCTCGGAGCTCGAGGGATGACTGAAGCTTTCTTT	CASSLGARGMTEAFF
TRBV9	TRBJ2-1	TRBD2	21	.	TGTGCCAGCAGCGTAGAGCTAGCGGGAGTCGGGGGACTTTCCACCTACAATGAGCAGTTCTTC	CASSVELAGVGGLSTYNEQFF
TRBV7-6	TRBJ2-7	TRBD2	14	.	TGTGCCAGCTCTCTAGCGGGAGGTTCCCACGAGCAGTACTTC	CASSLAGGSHEQYF
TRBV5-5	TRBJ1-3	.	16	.	TGTGCCAGCAGCTTGGCTGGGGGGATTGGCGGAAACACCATATATTTT	CASSLAGGIGGNTIYF
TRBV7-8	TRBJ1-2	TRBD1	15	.	TGTGCCAGCAGCCTAGAGGGGGCACAGAACTATGGCTACACCTTC	CASSLEGAQNYGYTF
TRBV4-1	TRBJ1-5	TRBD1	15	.	TGCGCCAGCAGCCAACAACAGGGGTACAATCAGCCCCAGCATTTT	CASSQQQGYNQPQHF
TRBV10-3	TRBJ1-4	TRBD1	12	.	TGTGCCATCAGTCCCACAGGGGAGAAACTGTTTTTT	CAISPTGEKLFF
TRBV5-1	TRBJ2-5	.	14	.	TGCGCCAGCAGCTTGGCCCAGGAACAAGAGACCCAGTACTTC	CASSLAQEQETQYF
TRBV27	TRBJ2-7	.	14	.	TGTGCCAGCAGCAAAATAGAATCAAGCTACGAGCAGTACTTC	CASSKIESSYEQYF
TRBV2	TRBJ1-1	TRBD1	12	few	TGTGCCAGCAGTGGGGACAGCACTGAAGCTTTCTTT	CASSGDSTEAFF
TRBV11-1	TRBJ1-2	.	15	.	TGTGCCAGCAGCTTGGGCCAGGGGTCAATCTATGGCTACACCTTC	CASSLGQGSIYGYTF
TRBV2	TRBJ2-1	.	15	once	TGTGCCAGCAGTGAAGCGGGAGCTTTCCGGAATGAGCAGTTCTTC	CASSEAGAFRNEQFF
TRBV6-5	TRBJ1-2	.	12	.	TGTGCCAGCAGTTACTCGACAGGAGGCTACACCTTC	CASSYSTGGYTF
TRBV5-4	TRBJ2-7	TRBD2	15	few	TGTGCCAGCAGCTTAGACCTAGCGGGGATCTACGAGCAGTACTTC	CASSLDLAGIYEQYF
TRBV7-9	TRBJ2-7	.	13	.	TGTGCCAGCAGCTACCGGGACACCTACGAGCAGTACTTC	CASSYRDTYEQYF
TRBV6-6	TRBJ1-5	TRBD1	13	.	TGTGCCAGCTGCCGGGACAGATATCAGCCCCAGCATTTT	CASCRDRYQPQHF
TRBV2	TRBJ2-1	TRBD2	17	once	TGTGCCAGCAGTGAAGGGACTAGCGGGAGGTCCTACAATGAGCAGTTCTTC	CASSEGTSGRSYNEQFF
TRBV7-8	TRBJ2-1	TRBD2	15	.	TGTGCCAGCAGCTTATTTGCGGGAGGGCCCGGTGAGCAGTTCTTC	CASSLFAGGPGEQFF
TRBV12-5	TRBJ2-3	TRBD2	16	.	TGTGCTAGTGGCTCGGGACTAGCGGGAGGTGCAGATACGCAGTATTTT	CASGSGLAGGADTQYF
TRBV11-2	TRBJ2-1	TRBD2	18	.	TGTGCCAGCAGCGACTCTTTTGTTAGCGGGAGCCATCACAATGAGCAGTTCTTC	CASSDSFVSGSHHNEQFF
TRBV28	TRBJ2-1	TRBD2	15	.	TGTGCCAGCAGTTTATGGGGGACTAGCGAGAATGAGCAGTTCTTC	CASSLWGTSENEQFF
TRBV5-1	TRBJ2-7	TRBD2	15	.	TGCGCCAGCAGCGTGGGGGGACTAGTCCTGCTCGAGCAGTACTTC	CASSVGGLVLLEQYF
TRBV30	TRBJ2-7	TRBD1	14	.	TGTGCCTGGAGCCGCGGGACAGGTTACTACGAGCAGTACTTC	CAWSRGTGYYEQYF
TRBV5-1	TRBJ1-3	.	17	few	TGCGCCAGCAGCTTGGAACAGGGAGGGTACTCTGGAAACACCATATATTTT	CASSLEQGGYSGNTIYF
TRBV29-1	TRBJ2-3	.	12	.	TGCAGCGTTCTTGTAAGCACAGATACGCAGTATTTT	CSVLVSTDTQYF
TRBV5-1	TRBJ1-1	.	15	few	TGCGCCAGCAGCTTGGCCTGGGGGCCGAACACTGAAGCTTTCTTT	CASSLAWGPNTEAFF
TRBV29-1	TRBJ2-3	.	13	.	TGCAGCGTTGCTCTAATAGTCACAGATACGCAGTATTTT	CSVALIVTDTQYF
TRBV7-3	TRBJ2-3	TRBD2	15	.	TGTGCCAGCAGCTTACCAGAGCGGGAGGCAGATACGCAGTATTTT	CASSLPEREADTQYF
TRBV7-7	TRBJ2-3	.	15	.	TGTGCTAGCAGCAATACAGCGGCGTCCACAGATACGCAGTATTTT	CASSNTAASTDTQYF
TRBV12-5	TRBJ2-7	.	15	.	TGTGCTAGTGGTTTGGCCGCCCAGGGGCTCCACGAGCAGTACTTC	CASGLAAQGLHEQYF
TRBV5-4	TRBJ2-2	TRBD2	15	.	TGTGCCAGCAGCTTTCCTAGCGGGAGATCCGGGGAGCTGTTTTTT	CASSFPSGRSGELFF
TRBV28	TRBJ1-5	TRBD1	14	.	TGTGCCAGCAGCCGTCACAGGGGAGGTCAGCCCCAGCATTTT	CASSRHRGGQPQHF
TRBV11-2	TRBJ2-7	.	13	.	TGTGCCAGCAGCTTAGGCAGAACCTACGAGCAGTACTTC	CASSLGRTYEQYF
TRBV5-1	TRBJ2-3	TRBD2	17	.	TGCGCCAGCAGCACCGGGACTAGCGGGAGAAGGACAGATACGCAGTATTTT	CASSTGTSGRRTDTQYF
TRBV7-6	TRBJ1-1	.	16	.	TGTGCCAGCAGCTTAAATCGTCCGGAGCTGAACGCTGAAGCTTTCTTT	CASSLNRPELNAEAFF
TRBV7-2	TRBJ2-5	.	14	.	TGTGCCAGCAGCTTAGACCCCGGGGAGGAGACCCAGTACTTC	CASSLDPGEETQYF
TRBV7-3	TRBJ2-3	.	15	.	TGTGCCAGCAGCTTATCCGGGGTCAGCACAGATACGCAGTATTTT	CASSLSGVSTDTQYF
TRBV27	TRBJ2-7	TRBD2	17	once	TGTGCCAGCAGTTTAATCGGGACTAGCGGCTTCTCCTACGAGCAGTACTTC	CASSLIGTSGFSYEQYF
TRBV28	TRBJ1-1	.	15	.	TGTGCCAGCAGTTTGACCCTGGGGGGGAGCACTGAAGCTTTCTTT	CASSLTLGGSTEAFF
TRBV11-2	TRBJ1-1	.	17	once	TGTGCCAGCAGCTCTCCGAAAAAATTACGGGTGAACACTGAAGCTTTCTTT	CASSSPKKLRVNTEAFF
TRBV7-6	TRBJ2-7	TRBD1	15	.	TGTGCCAGCAGCATCGGACAGGGGGAGCACTACGAGCAGTACTTC	CASSIGQGEHYEQYF
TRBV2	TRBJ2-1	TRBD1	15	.	TGTGCCAGCAGTGAAGGTAGGACAGGGGGCGATGAGCAGTTCTTC	CASSEGRTGGDEQFF
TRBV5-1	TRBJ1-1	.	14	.	TGCGCCAGCAGCTTGGAGGGAGGGGGCACTGAAGCTTTCTTT	CASSLEGGGTEAFF
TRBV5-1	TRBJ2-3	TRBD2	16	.	TGCGCCAGCAGCTTGGTAGTCGGCGGGAGTGGAGATACGCAGTATTTT	CASSLVVGGSGDTQYF
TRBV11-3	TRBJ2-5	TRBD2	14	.	TGTGCCAGCAGCGCCGGACTAGAGACGGAGACCCAGTACTTC	CASSAGLETETQYF
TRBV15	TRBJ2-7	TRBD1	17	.	TGTGCCACCAGCAGAGGTCAGGGGACAGAAAAATTCTACGAGCAGTACTTC	CATSRGQGTEKFYEQYF
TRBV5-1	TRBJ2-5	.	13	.	TGCGCCAGTGTCCGAGGCCCGGGAGAGACCCAGTACTTC	CASVRGPGETQYF